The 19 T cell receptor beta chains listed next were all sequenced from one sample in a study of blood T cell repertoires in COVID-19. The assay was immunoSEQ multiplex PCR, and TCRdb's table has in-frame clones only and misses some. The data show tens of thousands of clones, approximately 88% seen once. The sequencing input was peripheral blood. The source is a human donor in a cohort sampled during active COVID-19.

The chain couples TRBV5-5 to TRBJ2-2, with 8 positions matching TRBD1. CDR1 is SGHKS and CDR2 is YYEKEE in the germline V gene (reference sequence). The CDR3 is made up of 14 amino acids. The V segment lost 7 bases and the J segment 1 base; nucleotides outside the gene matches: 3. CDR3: CASQQGGNTGELFF. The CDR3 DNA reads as TGTGCCAGCCAACAGGGGGGGAACACCGGGGAGCTGTTTTTT.

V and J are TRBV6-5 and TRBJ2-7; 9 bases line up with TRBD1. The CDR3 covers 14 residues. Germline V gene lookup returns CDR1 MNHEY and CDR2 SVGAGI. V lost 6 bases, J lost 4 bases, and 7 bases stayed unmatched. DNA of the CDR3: TGTGCCAGCAGCGCCACAGGGGGCATTTACGAGCAGTACTTC. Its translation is CASSATGGIYEQYF.

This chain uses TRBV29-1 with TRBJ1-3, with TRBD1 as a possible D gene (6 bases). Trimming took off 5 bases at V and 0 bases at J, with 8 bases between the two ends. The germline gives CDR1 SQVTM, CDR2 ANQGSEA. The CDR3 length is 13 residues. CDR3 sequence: CSVRQVSGNTIYF. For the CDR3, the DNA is TGCAGCGTTCGACAGGTCTCTGGAAACACCATATATTTT.

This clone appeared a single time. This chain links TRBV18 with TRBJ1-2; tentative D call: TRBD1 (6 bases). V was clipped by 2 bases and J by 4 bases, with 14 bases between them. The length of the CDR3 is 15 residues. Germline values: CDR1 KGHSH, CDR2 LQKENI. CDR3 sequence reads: CASSPAGTPFYGYTF. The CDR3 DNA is TGTGCCAGCTCACCAGCCGGGACACCATTCTATGGCTACACCTTC. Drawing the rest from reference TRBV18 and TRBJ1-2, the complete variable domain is NAGVMQNPRHLVRRRGQEARLRCSPMKGHSHVYWYRQLPEEGLKFMVYLQKENIIDESGMPKERFSAEFPKEGPSILRIQQVVRGDSAAYFCASSPAGTPFYGYTFGSGTRLTVV.

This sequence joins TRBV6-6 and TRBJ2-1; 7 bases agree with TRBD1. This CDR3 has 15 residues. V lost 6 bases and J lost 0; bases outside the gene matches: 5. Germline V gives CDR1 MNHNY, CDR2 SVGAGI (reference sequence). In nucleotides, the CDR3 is TGTGCCAGCAGCCCAACAGGGGCCTCCTACAATGAGCAGTTCTTC. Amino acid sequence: CASSPTGASYNEQFF.

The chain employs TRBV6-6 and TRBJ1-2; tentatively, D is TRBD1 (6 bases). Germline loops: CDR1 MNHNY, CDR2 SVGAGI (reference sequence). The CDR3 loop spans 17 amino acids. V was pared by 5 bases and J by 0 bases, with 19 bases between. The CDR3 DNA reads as TGTGCCAGCAGTCCCAGGACAGATTTTGGAGCTAACTATGGCTACACCTTC. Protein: CASSPRTDFGANYGYTF.

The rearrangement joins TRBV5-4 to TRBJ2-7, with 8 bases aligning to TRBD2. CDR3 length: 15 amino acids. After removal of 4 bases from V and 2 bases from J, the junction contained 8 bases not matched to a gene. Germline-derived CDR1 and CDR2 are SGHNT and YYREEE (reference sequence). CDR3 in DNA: TGTGCCAGCAGCCGAGCCGGGACTAGTGCCTACGAGCAGTACTTC. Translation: CASSRAGTSAYEQYF. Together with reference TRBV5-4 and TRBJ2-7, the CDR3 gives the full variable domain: ETGVTQSPTHLIKTRGQQVTLRCSSQSGHNTVSWYQQALGQGPQFIFQYYREEENGRGNFPPRFSGLQFPNYSSELNVNALELDDSALYLCASSRAGTSAYEQYFGPGTRLTVT.

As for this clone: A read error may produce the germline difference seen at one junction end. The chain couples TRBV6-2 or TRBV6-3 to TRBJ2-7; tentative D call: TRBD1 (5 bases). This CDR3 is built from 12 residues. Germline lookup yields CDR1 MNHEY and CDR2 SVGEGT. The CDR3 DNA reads TGTGCCAGCAGTACTCGACAGACACAGCCGACCTTC. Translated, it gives CASSTRQTQPTF.

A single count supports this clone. CDR3 residues: CAWIKTGAGNTIYF. CDR3 coding DNA: TGTGCCTGGATCAAGACGGGAGCTGGAAACACCATATATTTT. This sequence joins TRBV30 and TRBJ1-3; D is undetermined. The germline V gene encodes CDR1 GTSNPN and CDR2 SVGIG (reference sequence). The CDR3 spans 14 residues. The germline V and J ends were trimmed by 4 bases and 2 bases, with 12 bases remaining between them.

The CDR3 region has the DNA TGTGCCAGCAGCTACGACAGGGGGGAGACCCAGTACTTC. Translated: CASSYDRGETQYF. This rearrangement joins TRBV7-3 to TRBJ2-5; 9 bases align to TRBD1. The CDR3 runs 13 residues. Germline V gene sequence: CDR1 SGHTA, CDR2 FQGTGA. Germline trimming cut 4 bases from V and 5 bases from J; bases unmatched to any gene: 2.

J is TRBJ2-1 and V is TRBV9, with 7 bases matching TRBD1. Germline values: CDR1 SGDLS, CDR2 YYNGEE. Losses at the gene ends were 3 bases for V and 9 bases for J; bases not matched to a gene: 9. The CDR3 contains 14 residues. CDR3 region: CASSAQGVSAEQFF. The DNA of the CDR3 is TGTGCCAGCAGCGCCCAGGGGGTCTCGGCTGAGCAGTTCTTC.

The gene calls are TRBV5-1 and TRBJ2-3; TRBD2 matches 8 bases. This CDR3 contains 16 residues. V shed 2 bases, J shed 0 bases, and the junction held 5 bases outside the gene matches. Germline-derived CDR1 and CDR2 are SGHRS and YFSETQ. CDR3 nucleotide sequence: TGCGCCAGCAGCTTTCAACTAGCGGCAAGCACAGATACGCAGTATTTT. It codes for CASSFQLAASTDTQYF.

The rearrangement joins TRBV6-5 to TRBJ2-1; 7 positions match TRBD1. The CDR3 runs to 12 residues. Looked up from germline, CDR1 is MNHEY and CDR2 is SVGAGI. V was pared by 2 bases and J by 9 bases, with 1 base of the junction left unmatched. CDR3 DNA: TGTGCCAGCAGTTACGACAGGGTTGAGCAGTTCTTC. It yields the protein CASSYDRVEQFF.

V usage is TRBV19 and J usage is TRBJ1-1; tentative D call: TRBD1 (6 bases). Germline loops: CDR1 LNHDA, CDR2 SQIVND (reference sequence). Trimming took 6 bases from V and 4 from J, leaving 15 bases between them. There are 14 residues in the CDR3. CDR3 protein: CASSPFGQFTEAFF. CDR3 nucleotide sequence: TGTGCCAGTAGCCCCTTCGGACAGTTCACTGAAGCTTTCTTT.

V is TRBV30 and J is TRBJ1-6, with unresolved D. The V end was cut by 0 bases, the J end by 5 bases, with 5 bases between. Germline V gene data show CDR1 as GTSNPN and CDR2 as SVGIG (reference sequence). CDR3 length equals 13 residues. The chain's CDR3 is CAWSVPDNSPLHF. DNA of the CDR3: TGTGCCTGGAGTGTACCAGATAATTCACCCCTCCACTTT. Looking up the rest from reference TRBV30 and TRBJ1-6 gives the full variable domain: SQTIHQWPATLVQPVGSPLSLECTVEGTSNPNLYWYRQAAGRGLQLLFYSVGIGQISSEVPQNLSASRPQDRQFILSSKKLLLSDSGFYLCAWSVPDNSPLHFGNGTRLTVT.

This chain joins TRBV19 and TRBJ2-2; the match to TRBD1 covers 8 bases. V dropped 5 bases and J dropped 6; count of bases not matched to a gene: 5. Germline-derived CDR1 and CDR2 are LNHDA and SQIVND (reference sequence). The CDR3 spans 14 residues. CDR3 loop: CASSWDRTAGELFF. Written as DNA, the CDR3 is TGTGCCAGTAGTTGGGACAGGACCGCCGGGGAGCTGTTTTTT.

The CDR3: CASSIGGQGKRSPLHF. Written as DNA, the CDR3 is TGTGCCAGTAGTATAGGAGGACAGGGGAAGAGGTCACCCCTCCACTTT. The chain couples TRBV19 to TRBJ1-6, with 9 bases lining up with TRBD1. Per germline, CDR1 LNHDA and CDR2 SQIVND (reference sequence). The CDR3 has 16 amino acids. V lost 1 base to trimming and J lost 10 bases; unmatched junction nucleotides: 8. Using reference TRBV19 and TRBJ1-6 for the parts outside the CDR3, the full variable domain is DGGITQSPKYLFRKEGQNVTLSCEQNLNHDAMYWYRQDPGQGLRLIYYSQIVNDFQKGDIAEGYSVSREKKESFPLTVTSAQKNPTAFYLCASSIGGQGKRSPLHFGNGTRLTVT.

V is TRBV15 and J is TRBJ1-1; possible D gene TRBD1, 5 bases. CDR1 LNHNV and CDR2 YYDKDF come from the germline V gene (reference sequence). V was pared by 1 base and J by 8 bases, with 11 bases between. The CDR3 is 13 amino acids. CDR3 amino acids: CATSRGGRSEAFF. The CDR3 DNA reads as TGTGCCACCAGCAGAGGGGGGAGGTCCGAAGCTTTCTTT.

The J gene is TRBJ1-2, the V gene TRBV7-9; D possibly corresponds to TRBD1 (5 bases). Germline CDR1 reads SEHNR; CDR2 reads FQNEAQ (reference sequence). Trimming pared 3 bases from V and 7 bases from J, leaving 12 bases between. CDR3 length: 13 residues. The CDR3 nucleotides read TGTGCCAGCAGCTTTGGGATCGGGGGTGGCTACACCTTC. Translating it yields CASSFGIGGGYTF.